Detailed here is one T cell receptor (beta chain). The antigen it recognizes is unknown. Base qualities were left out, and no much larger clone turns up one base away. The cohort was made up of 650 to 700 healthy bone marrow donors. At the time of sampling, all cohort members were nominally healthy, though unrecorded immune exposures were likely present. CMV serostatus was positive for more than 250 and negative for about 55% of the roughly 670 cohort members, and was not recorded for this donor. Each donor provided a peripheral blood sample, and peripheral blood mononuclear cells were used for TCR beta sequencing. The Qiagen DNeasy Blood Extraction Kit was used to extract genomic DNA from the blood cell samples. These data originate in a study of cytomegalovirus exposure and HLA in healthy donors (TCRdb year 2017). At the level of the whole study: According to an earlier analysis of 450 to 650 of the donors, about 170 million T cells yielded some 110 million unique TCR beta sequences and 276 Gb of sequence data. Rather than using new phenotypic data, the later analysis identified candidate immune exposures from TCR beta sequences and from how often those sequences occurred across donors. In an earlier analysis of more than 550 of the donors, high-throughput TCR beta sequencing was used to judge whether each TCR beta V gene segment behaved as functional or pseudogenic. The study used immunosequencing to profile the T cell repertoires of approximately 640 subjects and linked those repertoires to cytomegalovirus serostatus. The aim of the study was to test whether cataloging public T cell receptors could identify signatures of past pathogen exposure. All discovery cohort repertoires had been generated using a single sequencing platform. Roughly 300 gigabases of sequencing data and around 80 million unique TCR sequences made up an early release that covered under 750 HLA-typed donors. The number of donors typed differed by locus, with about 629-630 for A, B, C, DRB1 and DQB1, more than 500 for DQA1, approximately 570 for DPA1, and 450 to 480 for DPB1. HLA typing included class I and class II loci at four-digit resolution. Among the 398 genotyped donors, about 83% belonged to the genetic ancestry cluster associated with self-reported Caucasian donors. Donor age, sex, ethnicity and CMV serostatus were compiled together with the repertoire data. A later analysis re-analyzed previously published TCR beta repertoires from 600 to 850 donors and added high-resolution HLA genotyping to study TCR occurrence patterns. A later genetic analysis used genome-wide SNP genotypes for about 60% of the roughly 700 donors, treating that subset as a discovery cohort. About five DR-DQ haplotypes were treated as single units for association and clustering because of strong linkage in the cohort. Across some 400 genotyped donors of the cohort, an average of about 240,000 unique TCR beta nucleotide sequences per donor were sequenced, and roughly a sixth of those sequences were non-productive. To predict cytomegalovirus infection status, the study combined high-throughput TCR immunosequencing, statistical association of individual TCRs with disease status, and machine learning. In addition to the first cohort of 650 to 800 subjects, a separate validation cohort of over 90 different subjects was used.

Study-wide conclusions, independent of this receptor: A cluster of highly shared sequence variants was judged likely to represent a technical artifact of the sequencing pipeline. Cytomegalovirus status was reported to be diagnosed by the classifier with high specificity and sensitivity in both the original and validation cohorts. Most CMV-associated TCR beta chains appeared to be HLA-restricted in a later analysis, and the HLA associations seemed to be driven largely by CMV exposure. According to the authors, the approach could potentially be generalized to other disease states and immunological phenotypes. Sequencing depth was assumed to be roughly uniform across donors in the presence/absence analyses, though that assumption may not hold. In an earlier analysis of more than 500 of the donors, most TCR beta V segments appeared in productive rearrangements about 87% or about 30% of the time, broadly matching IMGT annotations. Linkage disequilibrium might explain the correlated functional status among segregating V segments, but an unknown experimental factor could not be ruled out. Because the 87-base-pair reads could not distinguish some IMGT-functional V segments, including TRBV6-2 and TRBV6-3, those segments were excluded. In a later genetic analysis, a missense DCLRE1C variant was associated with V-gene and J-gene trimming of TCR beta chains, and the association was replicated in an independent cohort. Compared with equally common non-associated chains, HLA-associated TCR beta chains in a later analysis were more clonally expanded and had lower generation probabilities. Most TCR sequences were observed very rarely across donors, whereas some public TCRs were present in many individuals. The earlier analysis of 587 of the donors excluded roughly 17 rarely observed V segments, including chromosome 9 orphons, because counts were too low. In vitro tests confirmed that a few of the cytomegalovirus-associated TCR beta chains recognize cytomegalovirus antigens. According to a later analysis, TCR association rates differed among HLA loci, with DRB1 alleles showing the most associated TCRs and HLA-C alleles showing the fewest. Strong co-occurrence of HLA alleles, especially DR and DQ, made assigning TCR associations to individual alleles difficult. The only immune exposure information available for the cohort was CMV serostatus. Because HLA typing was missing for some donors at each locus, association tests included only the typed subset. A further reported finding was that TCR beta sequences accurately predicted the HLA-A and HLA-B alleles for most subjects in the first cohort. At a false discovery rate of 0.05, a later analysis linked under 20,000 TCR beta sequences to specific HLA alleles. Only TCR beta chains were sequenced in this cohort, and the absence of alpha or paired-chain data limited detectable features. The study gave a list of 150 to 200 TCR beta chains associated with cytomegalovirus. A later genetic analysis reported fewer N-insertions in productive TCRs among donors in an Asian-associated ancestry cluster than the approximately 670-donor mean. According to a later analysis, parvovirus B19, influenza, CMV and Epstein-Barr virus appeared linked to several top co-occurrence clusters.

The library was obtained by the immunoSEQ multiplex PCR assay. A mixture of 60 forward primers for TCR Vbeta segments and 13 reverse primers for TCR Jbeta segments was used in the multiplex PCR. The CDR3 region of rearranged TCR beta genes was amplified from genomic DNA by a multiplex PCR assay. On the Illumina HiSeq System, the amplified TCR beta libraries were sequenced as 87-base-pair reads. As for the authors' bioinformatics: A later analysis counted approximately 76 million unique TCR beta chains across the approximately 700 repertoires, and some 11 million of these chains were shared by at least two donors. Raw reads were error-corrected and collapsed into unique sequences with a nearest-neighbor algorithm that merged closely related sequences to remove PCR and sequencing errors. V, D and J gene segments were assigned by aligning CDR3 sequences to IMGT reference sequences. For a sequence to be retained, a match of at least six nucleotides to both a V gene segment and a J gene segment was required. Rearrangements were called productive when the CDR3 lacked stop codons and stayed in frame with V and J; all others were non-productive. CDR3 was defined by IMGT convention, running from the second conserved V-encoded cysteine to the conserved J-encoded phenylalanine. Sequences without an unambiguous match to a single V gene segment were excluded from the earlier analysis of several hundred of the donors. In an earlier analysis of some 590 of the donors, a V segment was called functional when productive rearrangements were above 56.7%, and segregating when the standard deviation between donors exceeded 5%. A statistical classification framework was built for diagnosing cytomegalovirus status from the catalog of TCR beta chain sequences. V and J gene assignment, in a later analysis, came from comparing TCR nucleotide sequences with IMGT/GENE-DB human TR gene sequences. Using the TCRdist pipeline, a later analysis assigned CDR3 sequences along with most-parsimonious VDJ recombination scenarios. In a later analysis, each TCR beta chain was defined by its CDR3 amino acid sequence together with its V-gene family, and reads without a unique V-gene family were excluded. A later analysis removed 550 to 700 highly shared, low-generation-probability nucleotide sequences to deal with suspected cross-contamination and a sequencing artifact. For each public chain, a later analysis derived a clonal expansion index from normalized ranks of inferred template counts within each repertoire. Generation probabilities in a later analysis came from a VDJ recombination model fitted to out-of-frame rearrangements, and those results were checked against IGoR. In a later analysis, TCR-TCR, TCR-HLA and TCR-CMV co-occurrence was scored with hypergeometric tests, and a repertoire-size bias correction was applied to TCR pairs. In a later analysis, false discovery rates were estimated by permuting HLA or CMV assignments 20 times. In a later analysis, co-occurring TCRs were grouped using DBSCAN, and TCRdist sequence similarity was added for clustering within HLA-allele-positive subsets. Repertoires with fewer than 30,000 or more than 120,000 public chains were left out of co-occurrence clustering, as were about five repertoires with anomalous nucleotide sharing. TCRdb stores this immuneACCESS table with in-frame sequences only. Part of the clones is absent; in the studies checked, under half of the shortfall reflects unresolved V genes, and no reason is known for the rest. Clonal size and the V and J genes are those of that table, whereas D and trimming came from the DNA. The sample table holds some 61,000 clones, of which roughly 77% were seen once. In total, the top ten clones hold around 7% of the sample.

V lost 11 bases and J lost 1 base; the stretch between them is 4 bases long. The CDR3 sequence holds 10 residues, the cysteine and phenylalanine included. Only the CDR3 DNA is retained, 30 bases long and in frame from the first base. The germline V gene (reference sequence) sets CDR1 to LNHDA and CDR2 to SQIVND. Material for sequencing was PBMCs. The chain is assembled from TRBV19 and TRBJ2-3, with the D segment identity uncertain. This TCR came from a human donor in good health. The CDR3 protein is CAAGTDTQYF. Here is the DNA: TGTGCCGCGGGCACAGATACGCAGTATTTT.